This TCR beta chain is from a study of T cells after yellow fever vaccination. Across the study: SMART-Seq v4 Ultra Low Input prepared the low-cell-number fractions.

At least ten counts were recorded for this clonotype. By 5'RACE template switching, TCR cDNA was produced, with a universal primer site and UMIs added in the process. Via MiXCR, TCRdb re-called the 5' RACE reads, giving one row per CDR3 protein. Of some 110,000 distinct CDR3 sequences listed, 7.2% were seen once; the top ten hold 2.7%. CDR3 length equals 15 residues. Losses at the gene ends were 3 bases for V and 4 bases for J; bases not matched to a gene: 5. Germline-derived CDR1 and CDR2 are MNHNS and SASEGT. The sequence was obtained from a young man who received the YFV17D yellow fever vaccine. Sequenced here: CD4+ T cells sorted from PBMCs, sampled approximately 40 days after the first yellow fever vaccination. The rearrangement joins TRBV6-1 to TRBJ1-2; TRBD1 agrees at 10 bases. This CDR3 reads CASSDPGQGTYGYTF. The CDR3, as DNA: TGTGCCAGCAGTGACCCGGGACAGGGGACCTATGGCTACACCTTC.